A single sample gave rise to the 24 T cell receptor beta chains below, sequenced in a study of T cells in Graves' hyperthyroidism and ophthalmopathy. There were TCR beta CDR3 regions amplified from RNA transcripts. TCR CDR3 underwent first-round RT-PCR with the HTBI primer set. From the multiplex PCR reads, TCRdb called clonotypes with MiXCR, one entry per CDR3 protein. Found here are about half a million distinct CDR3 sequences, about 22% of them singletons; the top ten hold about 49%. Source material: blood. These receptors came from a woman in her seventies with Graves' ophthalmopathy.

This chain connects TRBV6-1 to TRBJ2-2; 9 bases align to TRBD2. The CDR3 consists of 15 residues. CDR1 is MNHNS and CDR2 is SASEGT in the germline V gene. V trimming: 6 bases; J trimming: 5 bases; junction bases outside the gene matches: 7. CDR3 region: CASRDSGRTTGELFF. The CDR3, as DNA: TGTGCCAGCAGAGATAGCGGGAGAACGACCGGGGAGCTGTTTTTT.

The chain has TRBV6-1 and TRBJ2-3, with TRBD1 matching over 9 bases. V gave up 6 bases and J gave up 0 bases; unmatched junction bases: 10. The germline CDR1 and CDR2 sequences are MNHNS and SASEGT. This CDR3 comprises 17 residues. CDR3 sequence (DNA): TGTGCCAGCAGACTCACCGGGACAGGGTTAAGCACAGATACGCAGTATTTT. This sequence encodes CASRLTGTGLSTDTQYF.

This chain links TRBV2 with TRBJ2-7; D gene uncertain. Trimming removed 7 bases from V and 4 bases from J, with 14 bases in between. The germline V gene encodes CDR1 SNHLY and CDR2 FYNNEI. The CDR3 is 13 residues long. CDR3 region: CASKTADGYEQYF. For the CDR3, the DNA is TGTGCCAGCAAGACGGCCGACGGGTACGAGCAGTACTTC.

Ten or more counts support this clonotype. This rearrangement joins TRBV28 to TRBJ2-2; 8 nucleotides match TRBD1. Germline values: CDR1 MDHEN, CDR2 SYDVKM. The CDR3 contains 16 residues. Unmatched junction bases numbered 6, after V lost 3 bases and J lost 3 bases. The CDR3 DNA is TGTGCCAGCAGTTTCGTCAGGGGGCAATACACCGGGGAGCTGTTTTTT. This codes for CASSFVRGQYTGELFF.

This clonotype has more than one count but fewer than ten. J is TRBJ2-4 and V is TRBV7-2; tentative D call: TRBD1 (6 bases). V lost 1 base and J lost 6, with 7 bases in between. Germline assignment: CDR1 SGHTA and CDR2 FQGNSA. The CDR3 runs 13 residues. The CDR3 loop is CASSLVQGNIQYF. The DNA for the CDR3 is TGTGCCAGCAGCTTAGTACAGGGAAACATTCAGTACTTC.

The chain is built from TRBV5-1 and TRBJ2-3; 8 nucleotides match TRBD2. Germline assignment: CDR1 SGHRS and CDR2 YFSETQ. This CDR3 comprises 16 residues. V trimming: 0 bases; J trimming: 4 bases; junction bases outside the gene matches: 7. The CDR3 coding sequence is TGCGCCAGCAGCTTGGCCGGGAGGGGCCTAGCAGATACGCAGTATTTT. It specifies CASSLAGRGLADTQYF.

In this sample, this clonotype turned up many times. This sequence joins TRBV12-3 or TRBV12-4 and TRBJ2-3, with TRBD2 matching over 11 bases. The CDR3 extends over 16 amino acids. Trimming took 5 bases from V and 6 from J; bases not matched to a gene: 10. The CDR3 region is CASSLGLADLGDTQYF. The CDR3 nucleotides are TGTGCCAGCAGTCTGGGACTAGCGGACTTGGGGGATACGCAGTATTTT.

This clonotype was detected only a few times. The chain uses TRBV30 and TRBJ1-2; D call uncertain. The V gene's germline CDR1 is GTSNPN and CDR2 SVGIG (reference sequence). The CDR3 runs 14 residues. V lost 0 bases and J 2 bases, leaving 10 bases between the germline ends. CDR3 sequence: CAWSVIPGNYGYTF. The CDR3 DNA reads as TGTGCCTGGAGTGTAATTCCTGGGAACTATGGCTACACCTTC.

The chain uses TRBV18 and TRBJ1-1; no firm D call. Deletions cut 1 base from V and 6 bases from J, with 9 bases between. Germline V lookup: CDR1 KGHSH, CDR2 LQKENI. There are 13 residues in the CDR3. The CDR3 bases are TGTGCCAGCTCACCACAGCACACCGCTGAAGCTTTCTTT. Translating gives CASSPQHTAEAFF.

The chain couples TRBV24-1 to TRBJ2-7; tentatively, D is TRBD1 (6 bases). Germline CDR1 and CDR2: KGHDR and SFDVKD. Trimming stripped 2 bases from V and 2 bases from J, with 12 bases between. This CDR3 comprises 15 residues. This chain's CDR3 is CATSDSRTVTYEQYF. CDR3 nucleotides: TGTGCCACCAGTGATTCGCGGACAGTTACCTACGAGCAGTACTTC.

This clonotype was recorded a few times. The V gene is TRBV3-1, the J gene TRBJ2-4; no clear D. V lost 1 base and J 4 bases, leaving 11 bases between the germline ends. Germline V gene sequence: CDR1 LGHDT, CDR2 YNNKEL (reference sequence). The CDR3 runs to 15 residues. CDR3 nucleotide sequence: TGTGCCAGCAGCCAAGGGACGCTTGAAAAAAACATTCAGTACTTC. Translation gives CASSQGTLEKNIQYF.

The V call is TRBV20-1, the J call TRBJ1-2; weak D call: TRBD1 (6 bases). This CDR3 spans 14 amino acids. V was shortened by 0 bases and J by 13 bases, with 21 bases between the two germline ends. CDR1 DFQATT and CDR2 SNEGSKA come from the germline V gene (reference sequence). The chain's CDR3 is CSARDKGVGPQVTF. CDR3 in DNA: TGCAGTGCTAGAGATAAGGGGGTCGGACCTCAGGTCACCTTC.

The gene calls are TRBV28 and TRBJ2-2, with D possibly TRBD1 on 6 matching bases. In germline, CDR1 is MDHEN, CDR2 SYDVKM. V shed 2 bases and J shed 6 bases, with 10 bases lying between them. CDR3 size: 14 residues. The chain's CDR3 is CASSLLQGAGELFF. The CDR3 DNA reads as TGTGCCAGCAGTTTACTACAGGGAGCCGGGGAGCTGTTTTTT. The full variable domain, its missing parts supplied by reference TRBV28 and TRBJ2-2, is DVKVTQSSRYLVKRTGEKVFLECVQDMDHENMFWYRQDPGLGLRLIYFSYDVKMKEKGDIPEGYSVSREKKERFSLILESASTNQTSMYLCASSLLQGAGELFFGEGSRLTVL.

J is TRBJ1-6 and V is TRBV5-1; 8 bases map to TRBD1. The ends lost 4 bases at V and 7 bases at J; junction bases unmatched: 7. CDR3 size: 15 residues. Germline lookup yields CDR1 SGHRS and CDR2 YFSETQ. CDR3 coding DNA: TGCGCCAGCAGCCCGGACAGGGTGGGAAATTCACCCCTCCACTTT. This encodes CASSPDRVGNSPLHF.

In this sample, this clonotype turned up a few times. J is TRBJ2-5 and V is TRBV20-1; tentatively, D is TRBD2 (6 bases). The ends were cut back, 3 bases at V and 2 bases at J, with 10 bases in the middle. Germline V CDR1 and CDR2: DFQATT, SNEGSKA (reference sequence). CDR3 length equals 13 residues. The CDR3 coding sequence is TGCAGTGCTAGGAGACTAGTTCAAGAGACCCAGTACTTC. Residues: CSARRLVQETQYF.

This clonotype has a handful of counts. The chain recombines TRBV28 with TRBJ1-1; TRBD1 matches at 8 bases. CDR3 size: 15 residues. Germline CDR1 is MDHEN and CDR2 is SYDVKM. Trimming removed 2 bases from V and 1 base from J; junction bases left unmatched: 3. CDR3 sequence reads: CASSLRTGRNTEAFF. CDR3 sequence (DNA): TGTGCCAGCAGTTTACGGACAGGGAGGAACACTGAAGCTTTCTTT.

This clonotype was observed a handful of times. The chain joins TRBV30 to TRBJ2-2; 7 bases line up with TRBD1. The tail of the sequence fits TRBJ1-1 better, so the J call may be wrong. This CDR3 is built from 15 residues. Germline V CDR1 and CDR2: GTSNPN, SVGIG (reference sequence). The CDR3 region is CAWSVKGRQGGGAFF. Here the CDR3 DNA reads TGTGCCTGGAGTGTAAAGGGCCGGCAGGGGGGGGGAGCTTTCTTT.

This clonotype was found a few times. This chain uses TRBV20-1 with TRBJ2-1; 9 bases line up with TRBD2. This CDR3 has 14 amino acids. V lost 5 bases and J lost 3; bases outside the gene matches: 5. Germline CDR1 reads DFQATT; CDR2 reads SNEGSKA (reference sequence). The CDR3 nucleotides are TGCAGTGCTTTAGCGGGGGTTAACTACAATGAGCAGTTCTTC. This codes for CSALAGVNYNEQFF.

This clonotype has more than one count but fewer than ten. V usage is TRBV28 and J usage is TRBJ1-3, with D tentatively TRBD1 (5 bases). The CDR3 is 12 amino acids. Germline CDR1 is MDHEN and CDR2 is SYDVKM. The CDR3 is CASKDTGNTIYF. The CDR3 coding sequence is TGTGCTTCCAAGGACACTGGAAACACCATATATTTT.

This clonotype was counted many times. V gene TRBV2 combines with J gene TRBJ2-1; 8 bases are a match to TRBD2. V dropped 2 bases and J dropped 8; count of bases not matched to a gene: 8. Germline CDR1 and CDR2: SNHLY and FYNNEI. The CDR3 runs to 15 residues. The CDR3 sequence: CASSEQAGAGDEQFF. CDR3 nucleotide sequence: TGTGCCAGCAGTGAACAGGCGGGAGCGGGGGATGAGCAGTTCTTC.

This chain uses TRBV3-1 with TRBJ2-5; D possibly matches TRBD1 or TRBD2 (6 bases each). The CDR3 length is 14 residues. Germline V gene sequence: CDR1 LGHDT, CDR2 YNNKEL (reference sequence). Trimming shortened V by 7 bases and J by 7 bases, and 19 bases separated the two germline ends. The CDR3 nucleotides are TGTGCCAGCACCGGGACTGCACGAGGGGGGACCCAGTACTTC. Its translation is CASTGTARGGTQYF.

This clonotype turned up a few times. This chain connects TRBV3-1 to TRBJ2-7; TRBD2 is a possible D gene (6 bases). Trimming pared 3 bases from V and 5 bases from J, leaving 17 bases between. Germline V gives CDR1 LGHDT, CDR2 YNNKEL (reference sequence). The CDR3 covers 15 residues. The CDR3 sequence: CASSHWRGGSDEQYF. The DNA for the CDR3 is TGTGCCAGCAGCCATTGGCGGGGAGGATCGGACGAGCAGTACTTC.

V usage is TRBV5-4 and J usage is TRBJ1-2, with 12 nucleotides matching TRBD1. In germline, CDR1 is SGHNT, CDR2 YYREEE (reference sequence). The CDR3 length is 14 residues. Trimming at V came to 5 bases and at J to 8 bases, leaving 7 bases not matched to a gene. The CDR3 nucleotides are TGTGCCAGCAGGATCCGGGACAGGGGGCTCGGCTACACCTTC. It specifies CASRIRDRGLGYTF.

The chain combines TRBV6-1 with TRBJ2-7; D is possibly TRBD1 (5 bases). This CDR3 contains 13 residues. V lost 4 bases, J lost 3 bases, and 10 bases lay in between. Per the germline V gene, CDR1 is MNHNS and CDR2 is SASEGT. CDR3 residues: CASSAERGYEQYF. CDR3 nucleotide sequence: TGTGCCAGCAGTGCGGAAAGGGGCTACGAGCAGTACTTC.